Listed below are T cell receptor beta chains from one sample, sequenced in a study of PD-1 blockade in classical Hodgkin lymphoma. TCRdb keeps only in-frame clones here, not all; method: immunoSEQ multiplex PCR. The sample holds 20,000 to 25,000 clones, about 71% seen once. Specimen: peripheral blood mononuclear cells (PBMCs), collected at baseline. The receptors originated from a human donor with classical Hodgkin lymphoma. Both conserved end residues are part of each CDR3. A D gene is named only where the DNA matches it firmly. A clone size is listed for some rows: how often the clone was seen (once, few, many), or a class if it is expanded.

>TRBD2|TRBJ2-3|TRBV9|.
CASSVATGGTTSGGAGGTDTQYF
TGTGCCAGCAGCGTAGCTACTGGAGGAACCACTAGCGGGGGGGCCGGGGGCACAGATACGCAGTATTTT
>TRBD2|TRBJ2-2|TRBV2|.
CASSPVIAGALGTGELFF
TGTGCCAGCAGCCCCGTGATAGCGGGAGCTCTAGGTACCGGGGAGCTGTTTTTT
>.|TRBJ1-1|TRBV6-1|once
CASSLGIATEAFF
TGTGCCAGCAGTTTAGGGATAGCCACTGAAGCTTTCTTT
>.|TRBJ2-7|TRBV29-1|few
CSVGLSSYEQYF
TGCAGCGTTGGACTGTCCTCCTACGAGCAGTACTTC
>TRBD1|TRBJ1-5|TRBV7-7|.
CASSPGTGLGNQPQHF
TGTGCCAGCAGCCCAGGGACAGGGTTAGGCAATCAGCCCCAGCATTTT
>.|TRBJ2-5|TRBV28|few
CASSPSDLEETQYF
TGTGCCAGCAGTCCTTCGGACCTGGAAGAGACCCAGTACTTC
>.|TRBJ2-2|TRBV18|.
CASSPSGTPTGELFF
TGTGCCAGCTCACCCTCGGGAACACCCACCGGGGAGCTGTTTTTT
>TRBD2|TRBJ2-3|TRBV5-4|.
CASSKGTSGHTDTQYF
TGTGCCAGCAGCAAAGGGACTAGTGGACACACAGATACGCAGTATTTT
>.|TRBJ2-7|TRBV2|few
CASSVFAAPVF
TGTGCCAGCAGTGTCTTCGCAGCCCCGGTCTTC
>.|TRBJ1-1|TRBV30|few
CAWRMRVRNTEAFF
TGTGCCTGGAGGATGAGGGTGAGGAACACTGAAGCTTTCTTT
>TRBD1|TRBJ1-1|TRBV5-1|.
CASSLEGTANTEAFF
TGCGCCAGCAGCTTGGAAGGGACAGCGAACACTGAAGCTTTCTTT
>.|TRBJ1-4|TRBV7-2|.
CASSLVGEKLFF
TGTGCCAGCAGCTTAGTGGGGGAAAAACTGTTTTTT
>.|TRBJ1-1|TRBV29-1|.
CSVQMLNTEAFF
TGCAGCGTTCAGATGCTAAACACTGAAGCTTTCTTT
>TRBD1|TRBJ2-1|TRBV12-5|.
CASLSTGNRNEQFF
TGTGCTAGTCTTTCGACAGGGAACCGGAATGAGCAGTTCTTC
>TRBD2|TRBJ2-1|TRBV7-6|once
CASSYPLAGGPSSSYNEQFF
TGTGCCAGCAGCTATCCACTAGCGGGAGGGCCCTCTAGCTCCTACAATGAGCAGTTCTTC
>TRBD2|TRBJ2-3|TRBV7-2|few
CASSFAGGMTDTQYF
TGTGCCAGCAGCTTTGCGGGGGGGATGACAGATACGCAGTATTTT
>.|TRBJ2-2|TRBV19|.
CASSILTGNTGELFF
TGTGCCAGTAGTATCCTCACAGGGAACACCGGGGAGCTGTTTTTT
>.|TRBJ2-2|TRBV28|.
CASRTGTLGGELFF
TGTGCCAGCAGGACCGGGACACTTGGCGGGGAGCTGTTTTTT
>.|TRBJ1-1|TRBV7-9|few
CASSQPGGLVTEAFF
TGTGCCAGCAGCCAGCCAGGTGGGTTAGTCACTGAAGCTTTCTTT
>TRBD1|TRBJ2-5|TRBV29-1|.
CSVAGTGFNALQETQYF
TGCAGCGTTGCCGGGACAGGGTTTAATGCCCTTCAAGAGACCCAGTACTTC
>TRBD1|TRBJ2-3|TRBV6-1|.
CASRQGAALDTQYF
TGTGCCAGCAGACAGGGGGCGGCTCTTGATACGCAGTATTTT